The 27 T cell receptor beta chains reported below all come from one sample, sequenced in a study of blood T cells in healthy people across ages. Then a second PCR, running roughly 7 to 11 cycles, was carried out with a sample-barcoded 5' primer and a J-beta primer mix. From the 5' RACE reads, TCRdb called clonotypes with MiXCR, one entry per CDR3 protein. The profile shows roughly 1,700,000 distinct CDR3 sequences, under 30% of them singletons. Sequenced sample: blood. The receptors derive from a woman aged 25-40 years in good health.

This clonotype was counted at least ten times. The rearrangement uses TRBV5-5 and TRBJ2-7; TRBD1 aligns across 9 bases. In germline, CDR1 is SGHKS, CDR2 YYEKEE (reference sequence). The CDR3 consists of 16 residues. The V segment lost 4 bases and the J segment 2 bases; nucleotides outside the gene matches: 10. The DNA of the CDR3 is TGTGCCAGCAGCCGCCCTGGACAGGGGCTGGCCTACGAGCAGTACTTC. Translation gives CASSRPGQGLAYEQYF.

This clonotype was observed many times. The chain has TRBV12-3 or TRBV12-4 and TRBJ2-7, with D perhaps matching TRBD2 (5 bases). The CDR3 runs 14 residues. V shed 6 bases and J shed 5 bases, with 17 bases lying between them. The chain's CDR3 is CASSYSPGENEQYF. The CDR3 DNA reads TGTGCCAGCAGCTATTCGCCCGGGGAGAACGAGCAGTACTTC.

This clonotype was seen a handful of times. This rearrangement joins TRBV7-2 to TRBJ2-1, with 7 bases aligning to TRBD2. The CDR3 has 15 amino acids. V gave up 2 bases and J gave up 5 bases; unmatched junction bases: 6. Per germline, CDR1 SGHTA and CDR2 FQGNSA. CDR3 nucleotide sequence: TGTGCCAGCAGCTTACGGGGGGAGGGCCACAATGAGCAGTTCTTC. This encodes CASSLRGEGHNEQFF.

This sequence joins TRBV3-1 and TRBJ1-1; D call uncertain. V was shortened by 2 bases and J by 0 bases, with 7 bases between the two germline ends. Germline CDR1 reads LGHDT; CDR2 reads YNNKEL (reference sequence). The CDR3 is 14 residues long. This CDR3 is CASSQSSLNTEAFF. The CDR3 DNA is TGTGCCAGCAGCCAATCATCACTGAACACTGAAGCTTTCTTT.

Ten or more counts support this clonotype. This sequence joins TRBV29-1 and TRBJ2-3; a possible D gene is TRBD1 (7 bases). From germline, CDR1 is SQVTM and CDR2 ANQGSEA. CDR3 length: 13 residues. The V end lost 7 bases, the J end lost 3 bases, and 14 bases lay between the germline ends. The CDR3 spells CSAAGTATDTQYF. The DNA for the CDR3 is TGCAGCGCGGCGGGGACAGCAACAGATACGCAGTATTTT.

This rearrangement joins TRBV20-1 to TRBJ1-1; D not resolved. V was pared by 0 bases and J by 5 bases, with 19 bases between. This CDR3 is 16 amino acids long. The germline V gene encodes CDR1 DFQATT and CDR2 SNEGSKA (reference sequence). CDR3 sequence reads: CSAREPIGGGWTEAFF. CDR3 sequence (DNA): TGCAGTGCTAGAGAACCGATAGGTGGAGGGTGGACTGAAGCTTTCTTT.

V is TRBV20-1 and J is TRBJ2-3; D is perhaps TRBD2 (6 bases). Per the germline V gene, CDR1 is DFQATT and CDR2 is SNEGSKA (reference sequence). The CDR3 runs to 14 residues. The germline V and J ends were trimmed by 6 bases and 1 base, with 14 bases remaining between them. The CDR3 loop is CSARGLSGTDTQYF. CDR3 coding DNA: TGCAGTGCCCGGGGACTGAGTGGCACAGATACGCAGTATTTT.

CDR3 in amino acids: CASSLGRANSPLHF. As DNA, the CDR3 is TGTGCCAGCAGCTTGGGGAGGGCTAATTCACCCCTCCACTTT. The chain recombines TRBV5-5 with TRBJ1-6, with D unclear. This CDR3 is built from 14 residues. Trimming removed 0 bases at V and 6 bases at J, with 7 bases between. Germline lookup yields CDR1 SGHKS and CDR2 YYEKEE (reference sequence).

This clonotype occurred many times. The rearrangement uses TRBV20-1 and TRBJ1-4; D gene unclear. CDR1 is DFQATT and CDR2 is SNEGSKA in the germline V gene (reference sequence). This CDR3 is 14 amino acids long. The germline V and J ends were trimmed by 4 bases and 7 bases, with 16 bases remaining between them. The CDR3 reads CSATHTAAGEKLFF. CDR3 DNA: TGCAGTGCTACCCACACGGCCGCGGGTGAAAAACTGTTTTTT.

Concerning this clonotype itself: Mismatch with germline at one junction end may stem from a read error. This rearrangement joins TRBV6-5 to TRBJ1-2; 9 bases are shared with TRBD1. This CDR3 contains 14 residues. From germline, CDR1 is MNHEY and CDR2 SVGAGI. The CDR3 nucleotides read TGTGCCAGCAGTCGACAGGGGGGTAACTATGGCCACACCTTC. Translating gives CASSRQGGNYGHTF.

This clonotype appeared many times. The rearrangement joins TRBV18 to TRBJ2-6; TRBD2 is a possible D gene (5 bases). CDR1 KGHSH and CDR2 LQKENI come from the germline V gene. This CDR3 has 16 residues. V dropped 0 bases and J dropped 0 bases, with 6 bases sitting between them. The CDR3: CASSPPGLSGANVLTF. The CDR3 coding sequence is TGTGCCAGCTCACCACCAGGACTCTCTGGGGCCAACGTCCTGACTTTC.

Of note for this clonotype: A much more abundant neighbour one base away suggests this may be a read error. The CDR3 nucleotides read TGTGCCAGCAGCTTTCGCGGGGGGAGTGATACGCAGTATTTT. It encodes CASSFRGGSDTQYF. The chain is built from TRBV7-2 and TRBJ2-3; 8 positions match TRBD2. Germline V CDR1 and CDR2: SGHTA, FQGNSA. The CDR3 has 14 residues. V trimming: 3 bases; J trimming: 6 bases; junction bases outside the gene matches: 5. Together with reference TRBV7-2 and TRBJ2-3, the CDR3 gives the full variable domain: GAGVSQSPSNKVTEKGKDVELRCDPISGHTALYWYRQSLGQGLEFLIYFQGNSAPDKSGLPSDRFSAERTGGSVSTLTIQRTQQEDSAVYLCASSFRGGSDTQYFGPGTRLTVL.

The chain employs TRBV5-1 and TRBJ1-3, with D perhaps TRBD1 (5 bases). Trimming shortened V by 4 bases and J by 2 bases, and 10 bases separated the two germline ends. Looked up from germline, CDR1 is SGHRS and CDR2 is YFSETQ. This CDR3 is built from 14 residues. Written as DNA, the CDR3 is TGCGCCAGCAGCGCCCAGGGACCTGGAAACACCATATATTTT. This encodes CASSAQGPGNTIYF. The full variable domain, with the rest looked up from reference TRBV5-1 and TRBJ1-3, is KAGVTQTPRYLIKTRGQQVTLSCSPISGHRSVSWYQQTPGQGLQFLFEYFSETQRNKGNFPGRFSGRQFSNSRSEMNVSTLELGDSALYLCASSAQGPGNTIYFGEGSWLTVV.

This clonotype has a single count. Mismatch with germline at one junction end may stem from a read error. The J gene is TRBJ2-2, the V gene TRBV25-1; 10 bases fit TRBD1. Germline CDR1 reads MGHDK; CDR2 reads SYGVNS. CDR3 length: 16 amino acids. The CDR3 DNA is TGTGCCAGCAGTGAACCGGGACAGGGGACCACTGGGGAGCTGCTTTTT. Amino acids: CASSEPGQGTTGELLF.

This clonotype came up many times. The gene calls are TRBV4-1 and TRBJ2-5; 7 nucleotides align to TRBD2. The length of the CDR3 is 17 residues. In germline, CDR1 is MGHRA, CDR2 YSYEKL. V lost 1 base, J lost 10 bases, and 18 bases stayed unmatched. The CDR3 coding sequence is TGCGCCAGCAGCCAAGGGGGAGGGCTGGGAACTCCAGAAGGCCAGTACTTC. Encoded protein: CASSQGGGLGTPEGQYF.

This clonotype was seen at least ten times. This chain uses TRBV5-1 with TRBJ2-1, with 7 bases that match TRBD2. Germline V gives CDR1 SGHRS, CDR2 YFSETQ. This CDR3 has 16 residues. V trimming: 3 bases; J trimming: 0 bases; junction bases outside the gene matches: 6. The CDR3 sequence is CASSWSGENSYNEQFF. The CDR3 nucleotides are TGCGCCAGCAGCTGGAGCGGGGAGAACTCCTACAATGAGCAGTTCTTC.

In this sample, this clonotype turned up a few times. Written as DNA, the CDR3 is TGTGCCAGCAGTTACTTCCCCGGGGCATCCTACAATGAGCAGTTCTTC. This translates into CASSYFPGASYNEQFF. This rearrangement joins TRBV6-2 or TRBV6-3 to TRBJ2-1, with D possibly being TRBD1 or TRBD2 (5 bases each). The V gene lost 1 base and the J gene lost 1 base, with 11 bases spanning the gap. The CDR3 loop spans 16 amino acids. In germline, CDR1 is MNHEY, CDR2 SVGEGT.

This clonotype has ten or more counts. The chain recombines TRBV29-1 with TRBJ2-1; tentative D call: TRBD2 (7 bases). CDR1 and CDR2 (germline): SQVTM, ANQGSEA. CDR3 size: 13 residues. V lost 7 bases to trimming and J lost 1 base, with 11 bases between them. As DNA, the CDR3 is TGCAGCGGAGGGGGGGCTTCCTACAATGAGCAGTTCTTC. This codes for CSGGGASYNEQFF.

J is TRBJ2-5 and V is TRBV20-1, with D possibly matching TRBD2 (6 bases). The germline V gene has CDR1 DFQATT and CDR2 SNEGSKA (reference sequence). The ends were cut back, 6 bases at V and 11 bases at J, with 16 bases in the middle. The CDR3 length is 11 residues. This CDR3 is CSAGTLYGQYF. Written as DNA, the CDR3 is TGCAGTGCCGGGACTTTATACGGGCAGTACTTC.

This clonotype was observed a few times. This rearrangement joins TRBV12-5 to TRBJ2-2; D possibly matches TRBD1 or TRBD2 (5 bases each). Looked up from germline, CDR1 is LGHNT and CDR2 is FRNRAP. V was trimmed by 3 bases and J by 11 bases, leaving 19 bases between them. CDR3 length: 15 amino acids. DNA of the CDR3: TGTGCTAGTGGTTTCAACCTCCGGGGCCACGGAGAGCTGTTTTTT. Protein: CASGFNLRGHGELFF.

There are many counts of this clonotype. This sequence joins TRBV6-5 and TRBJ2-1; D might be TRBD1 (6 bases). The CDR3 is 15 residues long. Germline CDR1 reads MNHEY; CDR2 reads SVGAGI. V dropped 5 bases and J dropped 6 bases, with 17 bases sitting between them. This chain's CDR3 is CASSDGGTAGNEQFF. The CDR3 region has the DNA TGTGCCAGCAGTGATGGGGGCACAGCCGGCAATGAGCAGTTCTTC.

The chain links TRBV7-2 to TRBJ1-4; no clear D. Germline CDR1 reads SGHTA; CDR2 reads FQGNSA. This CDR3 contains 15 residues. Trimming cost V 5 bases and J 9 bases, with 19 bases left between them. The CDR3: CASSPDSGSVKKLFF. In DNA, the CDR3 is TGTGCCAGCAGCCCGGATTCGGGATCTGTAAAAAAACTGTTTTTT.

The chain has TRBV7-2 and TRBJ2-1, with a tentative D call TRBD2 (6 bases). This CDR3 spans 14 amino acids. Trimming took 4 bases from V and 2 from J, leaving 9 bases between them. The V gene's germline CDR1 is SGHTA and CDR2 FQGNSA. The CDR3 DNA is TGTGCCAGCAGCTCATTAGCGGCCTACAATGAGCAGTTCTTC. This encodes CASSSLAAYNEQFF.

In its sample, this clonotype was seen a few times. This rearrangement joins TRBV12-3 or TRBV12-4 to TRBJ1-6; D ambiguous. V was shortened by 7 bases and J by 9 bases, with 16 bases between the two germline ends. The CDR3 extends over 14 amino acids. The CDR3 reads CASTKGGKLSPLHF. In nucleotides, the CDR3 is TGTGCCAGCACCAAGGGCGGTAAACTTTCACCCCTCCACTTT.

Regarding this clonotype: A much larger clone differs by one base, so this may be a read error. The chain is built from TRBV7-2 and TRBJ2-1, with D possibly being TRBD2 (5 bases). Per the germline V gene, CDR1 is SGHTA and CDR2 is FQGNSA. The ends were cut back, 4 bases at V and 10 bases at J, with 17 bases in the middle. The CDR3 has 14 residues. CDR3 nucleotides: TGTGCCAGCAGCTCCCCTACTAGTTCCTACGAGCAGTTCTTC. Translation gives CASSSPTSSYEQFF.

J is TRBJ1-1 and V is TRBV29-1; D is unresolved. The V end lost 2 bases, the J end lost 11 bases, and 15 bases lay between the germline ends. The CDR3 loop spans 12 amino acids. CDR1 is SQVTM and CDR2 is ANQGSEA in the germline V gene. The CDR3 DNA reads TGCAGCGTTGAACGTGGAGGATTTGTGGCTTTCTTT. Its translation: CSVERGGFVAFF.

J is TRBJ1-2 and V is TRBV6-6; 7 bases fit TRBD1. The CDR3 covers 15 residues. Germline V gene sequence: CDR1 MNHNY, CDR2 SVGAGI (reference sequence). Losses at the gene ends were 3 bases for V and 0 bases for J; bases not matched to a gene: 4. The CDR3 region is CASSYGTAPNYGYTF. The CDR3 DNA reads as TGTGCCAGCAGTTATGGGACAGCCCCTAACTATGGCTACACCTTC.